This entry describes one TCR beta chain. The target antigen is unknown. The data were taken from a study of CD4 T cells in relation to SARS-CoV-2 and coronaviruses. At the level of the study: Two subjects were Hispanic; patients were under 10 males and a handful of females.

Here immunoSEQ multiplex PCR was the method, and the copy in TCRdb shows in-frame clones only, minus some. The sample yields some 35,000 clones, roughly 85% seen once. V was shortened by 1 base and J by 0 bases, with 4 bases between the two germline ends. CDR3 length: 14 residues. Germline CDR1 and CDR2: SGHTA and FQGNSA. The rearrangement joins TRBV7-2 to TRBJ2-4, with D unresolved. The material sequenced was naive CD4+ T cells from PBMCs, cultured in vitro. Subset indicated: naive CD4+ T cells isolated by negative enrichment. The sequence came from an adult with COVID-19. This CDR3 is CASSLVLAKNIQYF. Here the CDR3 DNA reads TGTGCCAGCAGCTTAGTCCTAGCCAAAAACATTCAGTACTTC.